The subject of this entry is one TCR beta chain. No antigen is known for it. This entry belongs to a study of shared clonotypes between healthy human individuals. Findings and caveats of the study: Large depth notwithstanding, sorted-subset sequencing proved incomplete by rarefaction. Naive CD4 clonotypes overlapped across a handful of donors at about 5.2%. Researchers sampled only blood; tissue repertoires likely differ.

The CDR3 length is 14 residues. Trimming stripped 1 base from V and 7 bases from J, with 11 bases between. Germline V gene data show CDR1 as SEHNR and CDR2 as FQNEAQ (reference sequence). The study separated CD4+ cells into CD45RA+ naive and CD45RA-negative memory subsets. Sequenced by immunoSEQ multiplex PCR; TCRdb stores in-frame clones only, minus some. This sample has 800,000 to 1,200,000 clones, with about 80% found just once. This chain links TRBV7-9 with TRBJ2-4; tentatively, D is TRBD1 (6 bases). The sample was memory CD4+ T cells from PBMCs. Subset given: CD45RA-negative fraction. The TCR sequence derives from a man aged 18 to 35 in good health. Some clones in this sample may be carry-over from other donors' samples. The CDR3 DNA follows: TGTGCCAGCAGCTTAGAAGGCCAGGGGAACATTCAGTACTTC. Translation gives CASSLEGQGNIQYF.